Presented here are 31 T cell receptor beta chains from one specimen sequenced in a study of T cell changes during pregnancy in multiple sclerosis. The method was immunoSEQ multiplex PCR; TCRdb's version includes in-frame clones alone and lacks a portion of them. The sample shows tens of thousands of clones, 80% to 95% of them seen only once. Sample: CD8+ T cells from peripheral blood mononuclear cells, taken in the third trimester of pregnancy. These receptors all come from a female donor with multiple sclerosis, enrolled in a pregnancy study.

Here the CDR3 reads CASSPQGRTEAFF. The DNA for the CDR3 is TGTGCCAGCAGCCCCCAGGGCCGCACTGAAGCTTTCTTT. The chain uses TRBV7-9 and TRBJ1-1, with D possibly being TRBD1 (5 bases). Germline V lookup: CDR1 SEHNR, CDR2 FQNEAQ (reference sequence). The CDR3 runs 13 residues. V dropped 5 bases and J dropped 4 bases, with 11 bases sitting between them.

The chain links TRBV6-5 to TRBJ1-4; possibly TRBD1 for D (6 bases). V lost 0 bases to trimming and J lost 8 bases, with 10 bases between them. The CDR3 totals 14 residues. Germline CDR1 reads MNHEY; CDR2 reads SVGAGI. The chain's CDR3 is CASSYSGDREKLFF. CDR3 in DNA: TGTGCCAGCAGTTACTCGGGAGACAGGGAAAAACTGTTTTTT.

The CDR3 nucleotides are TGTGCCAGCAGTTTAGATCCAGATGGTCGCACTGAAGCTTTCTTT. Translation gives CASSLDPDGRTEAFF. The J gene is TRBJ1-1, the V gene TRBV27, with unresolved D. V was trimmed by 2 bases and J by 4 bases, leaving 14 bases between them. The CDR3 sequence is 15 residues long. CDR1 MNHEY and CDR2 SMNVEV come from the germline V gene (reference sequence).

The chain joins TRBV19 to TRBJ1-1, with D possibly matching TRBD1 (5 bases). V was trimmed by 7 bases and J by 9 bases, leaving 12 bases between them. Germline V gene sequence: CDR1 LNHDA, CDR2 SQIVND (reference sequence). The CDR3 covers 11 residues. The CDR3 DNA reads as TGTGCCAGTACAGCAGGGAGGAAAGCTTTCTTT. Protein: CASTAGRKAFF. Drawing the rest from reference TRBV19 and TRBJ1-1, the complete variable domain is DGGITQSPKYLFRKEGQNVTLSCEQNLNHDAMYWYRQDPGQGLRLIYYSQIVNDFQKGDIAEGYSVSREKKESFPLTVTSAQKNPTAFYLCASTAGRKAFFGQGTRLTVV.

The V and J genes are TRBV5-1 and TRBJ2-7; D possibly corresponds to TRBD2 (6 bases). CDR3 size: 15 residues. Germline V CDR1 and CDR2: SGHRS, YFSETQ. V lost 0 bases to trimming and J lost 5 bases, with 15 bases between them. The CDR3 DNA sequence: TGCGCCAGCAGCTTGGCCTCCCGGACGGGGGACGAGCAGTACTTC. Amino acid sequence: CASSLASRTGDEQYF.

The chain has TRBV28 and TRBJ1-5; D not resolved. V lost 7 bases to trimming and J lost 5 bases, with 9 bases between them. Looked up from germline, CDR1 is MDHEN and CDR2 is SYDVKM. The CDR3 consists of 12 residues. CDR3 DNA sequence: TGTGCCAGCAACTCCCCCTATCAGCCCCAGCATTTT. Encoded protein: CASNSPYQPQHF.

For this clone: A read error may be the cause here, since a much bigger clone is one base away. The V gene is TRBV7-9, the J gene TRBJ1-1, with 11 nucleotides matching TRBD1. Germline V gene lookup returns CDR1 SEHNR and CDR2 FQNEAQ (reference sequence). This CDR3 contains 17 residues. V gave up 7 bases and J gave up 3 bases; unmatched junction bases: 13. The CDR3 sequence is CASNPGTGGVTDTEAFF. CDR3 nucleotides: TGTGCCAGCAACCCAGGGACAGGGGGAGTGACAGACACTGAAGCTTTCTTT.

This sequence joins TRBV7-9 and TRBJ1-5, with D unresolved. V lost 2 bases to trimming and J lost 0 bases, with 14 bases between them. Germline V gives CDR1 SEHNR, CDR2 FQNEAQ (reference sequence). The CDR3 contains 17 residues. The CDR3 is CASSLPQERDSNQPQHF. In DNA, the CDR3 is TGTGCCAGCAGCTTACCTCAGGAGCGGGATAGCAATCAGCCCCAGCATTTT.

The chain links TRBV7-2 to TRBJ2-7; no clear D gene. The CDR3 runs to 12 residues. V was clipped by 6 bases and J by 2 bases, with 8 bases between them. Per the germline V gene, CDR1 is SGHTA and CDR2 is FQGNSA. CDR3 residues: CASSSSPYEQYF. CDR3 DNA: TGTGCCAGCAGTTCGTCCCCCTACGAGCAGTACTTC.

The chain is built from TRBV6-5 and TRBJ1-2; 7 nucleotides agree with TRBD1. The V segment lost 0 bases and the J segment 7 bases; nucleotides outside the gene matches: 8. Germline assignment: CDR1 MNHEY and CDR2 SVGAGI. This CDR3 has 15 residues. DNA for the CDR3: TGTGCCAGCAGTTACTCCGCGGCAGGGGGGACTGGCTACACCTTC. The encoded protein is CASSYSAAGGTGYTF.

The V gene is TRBV9, the J gene TRBJ2-7, with a weak D call TRBD2 (5 bases). With 0 bases removed from V and 2 bases from J, the gap between germline ends came to 9 bases. From germline, CDR1 is SGDLS and CDR2 YYNGEE. The CDR3 has 14 amino acids. As DNA, the CDR3 is TGTGCCAGCAGCGTAGGGGTTAGCGCCTACGAGCAGTACTTC. This encodes CASSVGVSAYEQYF.

This clone was counted once. For the CDR3, the DNA is TGTGCCAGCAGCATATCCAGGGGGGACCACGAGCAGTACTTC. This translates into CASSISRGDHEQYF. V is TRBV7-9 and J is TRBJ2-7; maybe TRBD1 (7 bases). CDR3 length: 14 residues. Germline CDR1 reads SEHNR; CDR2 reads FQNEAQ (reference sequence). The V end was cut by 5 bases, the J end by 5 bases, with 16 bases between.

V and J are TRBV12-5 and TRBJ1-2, with D possibly being TRBD1 (5 bases). From germline, CDR1 is LGHNT and CDR2 FRNRAP. This CDR3 comprises 18 residues. Trimming cost V 0 bases and J 4 bases, with 21 bases left between them. This CDR3 reads CASGLVRGGVPPLYGYTF. CDR3 sequence (DNA): TGTGCTAGTGGTTTGGTACGTGGAGGGGTGCCCCCTCTCTATGGCTACACCTTC.

V usage is TRBV6-6 and J usage is TRBJ2-3; 12 bases align to TRBD2. The CDR3 runs 16 residues. V shed 4 bases, J shed 2 bases, and the junction held 4 bases outside the gene matches. Germline values: CDR1 MNHNY, CDR2 SVGAGI (reference sequence). This CDR3 is CASSSGLAGYTDTQYF. In nucleotides, the CDR3 is TGTGCCAGCAGTTCAGGACTAGCGGGATACACAGATACGCAGTATTTT.

This rearrangement joins TRBV7-3 to TRBJ2-3; TRBD2 matches 8 bases. V lost 5 bases, J lost 3 bases, and 4 bases stayed unmatched. The CDR3 contains 14 residues. The germline V gene has CDR1 SGHTA and CDR2 FQGTGA. The CDR3 spells CASSPGGQTDTQYF. CDR3 sequence (DNA): TGTGCCAGCAGCCCGGGGGGGCAGACAGATACGCAGTATTTT.

In this sample, this clone turned up once. This chain joins TRBV18 and TRBJ2-7, with D tentatively TRBD1 (6 bases). V was trimmed by 2 bases and J by 5 bases, leaving 16 bases between them. The CDR3 totals 15 residues. Germline V gene lookup returns CDR1 KGHSH and CDR2 LQKENI. The CDR3 DNA is TGTGCCAGCTCACCAGAGTACAGGGTTAGCAACGAGCAGTACTTC. Its protein product is CASSPEYRVSNEQYF.

The chain combines TRBV15 with TRBJ2-7; D is possibly TRBD2 (5 bases). V lost 0 bases and J 0 bases, leaving 18 bases between the germline ends. Germline CDR1 reads LNHNV; CDR2 reads YYDKDF (reference sequence). The CDR3 is 18 residues long. The CDR3 loop is CATSRDRSEGTFSYEQYF. The CDR3 DNA reads as TGTGCCACCAGCAGAGATAGGAGCGAGGGTACGTTCTCCTACGAGCAGTACTTC.

The rearrangement links TRBV6-6 to TRBJ2-1, with 9 bases lining up with TRBD1. Trimming removed 7 bases from V and 7 bases from J; junction bases left unmatched: 8. Germline V gene lookup returns CDR1 MNHNY and CDR2 SVGAGI (reference sequence). CDR3 length equals 14 residues. The CDR3 region has the DNA TGTGCCAGCACTCCGGGACAGGGTGTGAATGAGCAGTTCTTC. Its translation: CASTPGQGVNEQFF.

The chain employs TRBV27 and TRBJ2-1; 10 bases align to TRBD2. This CDR3 has 17 residues. V trimming: 5 bases; J trimming: 0 bases; junction bases outside the gene matches: 7. Germline CDR1 MNHEY, CDR2 SMNVEV (reference sequence). The CDR3 region is CASSEPSSGGSYNEQFF. The DNA of the CDR3 is TGTGCCAGCAGTGAACCCTCTAGCGGGGGCTCCTACAATGAGCAGTTCTTC.

The chain recombines TRBV7-6 with TRBJ2-1; TRBD2 matches at 12 bases. V gave up 8 bases and J gave up 9 bases; unmatched junction bases: 11. CDR1 is SGHVS and CDR2 is FNYEAQ in the germline V gene. There are 15 residues in the CDR3. The CDR3 is CASASSGRAKGEQFF. The CDR3 DNA follows: TGTGCCAGCGCCTCTAGCGGGAGGGCCAAGGGTGAGCAGTTCTTC.

In its sample, this clone was seen a few times. The chain links TRBV6-5 to TRBJ1-2; perhaps TRBD1 as D (5 bases). CDR1 is MNHEY and CDR2 is SVGAGI in the germline V gene. The V end was cut by 6 bases, the J end by 2 bases, with 16 bases between. The CDR3 covers 15 residues. DNA of the CDR3: TGTGCCAGCAGCACCCAGGGTGGTTCGAACTATGGCTACACCTTC. Translated: CASSTQGGSNYGYTF.

The V call is TRBV4-3, the J call TRBJ1-2; D is unclear. The germline CDR1 and CDR2 sequences are LGHNA and YSLEER. The ends were cut back, 0 bases at V and 0 bases at J, with 11 bases in the middle. This CDR3 spans 16 amino acids. The chain's CDR3 is CASSQERSGANYGYTF. Written as DNA, the CDR3 is TGCGCCAGCAGCCAAGAACGGTCTGGTGCTAACTATGGCTACACCTTC.

The J gene is TRBJ1-2, the V gene TRBV6-5, with D unclear. Trimming shortened V by 1 base and J by 7 bases, and 16 bases separated the two germline ends. CDR3 length: 15 amino acids. Germline V gives CDR1 MNHEY, CDR2 SVGAGI. CDR3 in amino acids: CASSYLLGSASGYTF. CDR3 DNA: TGTGCCAGCAGTTACTTGCTAGGGAGCGCATCTGGCTACACCTTC.

Remarks on this clone: At one of its ends the junction is not consistent with the germline gene, which may arise from a read error. This chain links TRBV27 with TRBJ2-2; TRBD1 matches at 9 bases. The CDR3 is made up of 15 amino acids. The germline CDR1 and CDR2 sequences are MNHEY and SMNVEV (reference sequence). CDR3 nucleotide sequence: TGTGCCAGCAGCCCCGGGACAGGGAACTCCGGGGAGCTGTTTTTT. This gives the protein CASSPGTGNSGELFF.

V and J are TRBV4-1 and TRBJ2-7, with D perhaps matching TRBD1 (6 bases). The CDR3 extends over 13 amino acids. The V and J ends lost 5 bases and 3 bases respectively, with 11 bases between them. CDR1 and CDR2 (germline): MGHRA, YSYEKL. The CDR3 nucleotides read TGCGCCAGCAGCACCCAACAGGGCTACGAGCAGTACTTC. Protein: CASSTQQGYEQYF.

CDR3 in amino acids: CASSQAYKTLRVLETQYF. Here the CDR3 DNA reads TGTGCCAGCAGCCAAGCATATAAGACTCTGCGGGTCTTGGAGACCCAGTACTTC. The rearrangement links TRBV14 to TRBJ2-5; D possibly corresponds to TRBD2 (5 bases). The CDR3 covers 18 residues. Between the trimmed V and J ends, which lost 1 base and 5 bases, there was a span of 23 bases. From germline, CDR1 is SGHDN and CDR2 FVKESK.

The rearrangement uses TRBV18 and TRBJ2-2, with TRBD1 matching over 7 bases. Germline values: CDR1 KGHSH, CDR2 LQKENI. CDR3 length: 13 residues. Losses at the gene ends were 7 bases for V and 4 bases for J; bases not matched to a gene: 3. CDR3 region: CASYGTATGELFF. DNA for the CDR3: TGTGCCAGCTACGGGACAGCCACCGGGGAGCTGTTTTTT.

Comments on this clone: At one boundary the junction diverges from the germline segment, which might be a read error. The rearrangement uses TRBV4-3 and TRBJ2-7; the D gene is possibly TRBD2 (7 bases). Germline CDR1 is LGHNA and CDR2 is YSLEER. CDR3 length equals 13 residues. The CDR3 spells CASSQDLWGGVGF. CDR3 nucleotides: TGCGCCAGCAGCCAAGACTTATGGGGGGGCGTAGGGTTC.

V gene TRBV7-2 combines with J gene TRBJ1-4; D perhaps matches TRBD1 (6 bases). The CDR3 is made up of 14 amino acids. Germline CDR1 reads SGHTA; CDR2 reads FQGNSA. With 5 bases removed from V and 5 bases from J, the gap between germline ends came to 12 bases. The CDR3 here is CASSPGQLNEKLFF. CDR3 in DNA: TGTGCCAGCAGCCCTGGACAGCTGAATGAAAAACTGTTTTTT.

The rearrangement links TRBV7-6 to TRBJ1-5, with 12 bases that match TRBD1. In germline, CDR1 is SGHVS, CDR2 FNYEAQ. V dropped 5 bases and J dropped 6; count of bases not matched to a gene: 5. This CDR3 comprises 15 residues. CDR3 nucleotides: TGTGCCAGCAGCCCGGGGACAGGGGGCGGTCAGCCCCAGCATTTT. Translated, it gives CASSPGTGGGQPQHF.

The chain joins TRBV9 to TRBJ1-1; possibly TRBD1 for D (6 bases). Between the trimmed V and J ends, which lost 0 bases and 4 bases, there was a span of 13 bases. CDR3 length: 15 residues. Germline assignment: CDR1 SGDLS and CDR2 YYNGEE. The CDR3 nucleotides read TGTGCCAGCAGCGTAGGCAGGGGCAGGGCCACTGAAGCTTTCTTT. Its protein is CASSVGRGRATEAFF.